Listed below are T cell receptor beta chains from one sample, sequenced in a study of PD-1 blockade in classical Hodgkin lymphoma. Data came from immunoSEQ multiplex PCR; TCRdb stores just in-frame clones and leaves some out. This sample carries 31,000 or so clones, over 70% of them seen once, and the ten largest clones take about 4%. The sequenced sample was peripheral blood mononuclear cells (PBMCs), obtained before the second cycle of nivolumab. These receptors all come from a human donor with classical Hodgkin lymphoma. Each CDR3 is given with its conserved first and last residue. The order of the fields is clone size, V gene, J gene, CDR3 protein. The size field is filled for only some rows; it gives once, few, many or a size class.

size: few; V: TRBV28; J: TRBJ1-1; CDR3: CAIGGAGNTEAFF
size: medium-sized; V: TRBV5-5; J: TRBJ2-7; CDR3: CASSLDFPGGDEQYF
size: .; V: TRBV5-1; J: TRBJ1-1; CDR3: CASSLALGQGATEAFF
size: .; V: TRBV28; J: TRBJ1-3; CDR3: CASSRPGNTIYF
size: .; V: TRBV19; J: TRBJ2-7; CDR3: CASSVTTGLYEQYF
size: .; V: TRBV7-2; J: TRBJ1-4; CDR3: CASSSSGGTNEKLFF
size: once; V: TRBV2; J: TRBJ2-7; CDR3: CASAGGRDIDEQYF
size: once; V: TRBV29-1; J: TRBJ1-1; CDR3: CSVEEGHLNTEAFF
size: .; V: TRBV7-2; J: TRBJ1-2; CDR3: CASSSRSGTGAGGYTF
size: .; V: TRBV13; J: TRBJ1-5; CDR3: CASSNRNQPQHF
size: few; V: TRBV5-6; J: TRBJ2-4; CDR3: CASSSASGGSIQYF
size: once; V: TRBV5-5; J: TRBJ2-7; CDR3: CASSLGAFEAFVDEQYF
size: .; V: TRBV6-6; J: TRBJ1-1; CDR3: CASKTAQGTEAFF
size: once; V: TRBV7-9; J: TRBJ2-1; CDR3: CASREANRINEQFF
size: .; V: TRBV7-9; J: TRBJ1-1; CDR3: CASSLRGANIEAFF
size: .; V: TRBV4-1; J: TRBJ2-1; CDR3: CASSQEGLAIEQFF
size: .; V: TRBV28; J: TRBJ1-1; CDR3: CASSSATGGAFF
size: .; V: TRBV6-6; J: TRBJ2-1; CDR3: CASRVSGRALYNEQFF
size: few; V: TRBV4-3; J: TRBJ2-1; CDR3: CASSPQLASYNEQFF
size: few; V: TRBV6-5; J: TRBJ2-1; CDR3: CASSYKQGLGGGEQFF
size: .; V: TRBV4-3; J: TRBJ2-7; CDR3: CASSQTSGLGDEQYF
size: .; V: TRBV11-2; J: TRBJ2-5; CDR3: CASSTGGADQETQYF
size: .; V: TRBV4-1; J: TRBJ1-5; CDR3: CASSQEGSHWGNQPQHF
size: few; V: TRBV7-9; J: TRBJ2-1; CDR3: CASSLDASGAEQFF
size: .; V: TRBV25-1; J: TRBJ2-5; CDR3: CASSEFGGQETQYF
size: .; V: TRBV14; J: TRBJ2-7; CDR3: CASSQWDGSYEQYF
size: .; V: TRBV6-1; J: TRBJ1-4; CDR3: CASSVTGSTNEKLFF
size: .; V: TRBV5-1; J: TRBJ1-2; CDR3: CASSVLQGESGYTF
size: .; V: TRBV7-9; J: TRBJ1-2; CDR3: CASSRDGVEYGYTF
size: .; V: TRBV7-9; J: TRBJ1-4; CDR3: CASSFRGYNEKLFF
size: .; V: TRBV6-5; J: TRBJ2-2; CDR3: CASSFLAGGSGELFF
size: few; V: TRBV27; J: TRBJ1-1; CDR3: CASKGQTNTEAFF
size: .; V: TRBV4-2; J: TRBJ1-1; CDR3: CASSQNSGGEAFF
size: .; V: TRBV7-6; J: TRBJ1-1; CDR3: CASSLGTTMNTEAFF
size: .; V: TRBV5-4; J: TRBJ1-5; CDR3: CASSLAGVNQPQHF
size: .; V: TRBV18; J: TRBJ1-2; CDR3: CASSPIFPSNYGYTF
size: .; V: TRBV28; J: TRBJ2-7; CDR3: CASSSGRWGEQYF
size: .; V: TRBV20-1; J: TRBJ1-2; CDR3: CSARDRQKHTF
size: .; V: TRBV7-6; J: TRBJ2-5; CDR3: CASSLTETQYF
size: .; V: TRBV9; J: TRBJ2-1; CDR3: CASSVVPSSYNEQFF
size: .; V: TRBV5-6; J: TRBJ2-1; CDR3: CASSLTSPYNEQFF
size: .; V: TRBV30; J: TRBJ2-3; CDR3: CAWSEVRDTQYF
size: .; V: TRBV30; J: TRBJ1-6; CDR3: CAWSRGPYNSPLHF
size: few; V: TRBV7-9; J: TRBJ1-1; CDR3: CASSRTDLNTEAFF
size: .; V: TRBV18; J: TRBJ1-2; CDR3: CASSPGQENYGYTF
size: few; V: TRBV5-1; J: TRBJ2-2; CDR3: CASTLAGELFF
size: .; V: TRBV6-5; J: TRBJ2-7; CDR3: CASSLGQTYEQYF
size: few; V: TRBV16; J: TRBJ1-2; CDR3: CASSPGKAVSDGYGYTF
size: once; V: TRBV9; J: TRBJ2-1; CDR3: CASSPGGSANEQFF
size: .; V: TRBV2; J: TRBJ1-1; CDR3: CASTGERNTEAFF
size: few; V: TRBV11-2; J: TRBJ2-7; CDR3: CASSLGQALYEQYF
size: once; V: TRBV5-1; J: TRBJ2-5; CDR3: CASSLMGPQETQYF
size: .; V: TRBV7-9; J: TRBJ2-3; CDR3: CASSSLGDTQYF
size: .; V: TRBV28; J: TRBJ1-2; CDR3: CASRNSERIYGYTF
size: few; V: TRBV27; J: TRBJ2-3; CDR3: CASKGWDSYRADTQYF
size: .; V: TRBV19; J: TRBJ1-1; CDR3: CASSIFVRGTAFF
size: .; V: TRBV2; J: TRBJ2-1; CDR3: CASRGDYNEQFF